One and the same sample provided the 21 T cell receptor beta chains below, sequenced in a study of CD8 T cells in ankylosing spondylitis. Study-level points and caveats: Typical of ankylosing spondylitis blood, it appeared, was a TCR beta motif of fewer than ten highly homologous variants.

TCRdb redid the calling of the 5' RACE reads with MiXCR, one entry per CDR3 protein. The sample gives about 440,000 distinct CDR3 sequences, roughly a sixth of which show up once; around 0.92% is in the top ten. These receptors have no identified antigens. Sequencing was performed on blood, either unsorted or a sorted T cell fraction (not recorded which). These TCRs come from a male donor with ankylosing spondylitis.

V gene TRBV28 combines with J gene TRBJ1-5; D might be TRBD1 (6 bases). This CDR3 has 15 amino acids. Between the trimmed V and J ends, which lost 7 bases and 5 bases, there was a span of 18 bases. Germline values: CDR1 MDHEN, CDR2 SYDVKM. CDR3 residues: CASTPIGTPDQPQHF. In nucleotides, the CDR3 is TGTGCCAGCACTCCTATAGGGACACCGGATCAGCCCCAGCATTTT.

This rearrangement joins TRBV5-1 to TRBJ2-7; D gene ambiguous. CDR3 length equals 14 residues. CDR1 SGHRS and CDR2 YFSETQ come from the germline V gene. V lost 1 base, J lost 0 bases, and 8 bases lay in between. The CDR3 sequence: CASSLRHSSYEQYF. The CDR3 DNA is TGCGCCAGCAGCTTGCGGCATAGCTCCTACGAGCAGTACTTC.

The CDR3: CASSYFLGQISSGANVLTF. The DNA for the CDR3 is TGTGCCAGCAGTTATTTCCTGGGACAGATCTCCTCTGGGGCCAACGTCCTGACTTTC. This rearrangement joins TRBV6-5 to TRBJ2-6, with 7 bases matching TRBD1. The germline V gene encodes CDR1 MNHEY and CDR2 SVGAGI. CDR3 length: 19 amino acids. The V gene end was trimmed by 3 bases and the J gene end by 0 bases; junction bases not matched to a gene: 11.

The sample holds many counts of this clonotype. The V and J genes are TRBV3-1 and TRBJ2-1; D call uncertain. V was pared by 1 base and J by 9 bases, with 10 bases between. Germline V gene lookup returns CDR1 LGHDT and CDR2 YNNKEL (reference sequence). There are 13 residues in the CDR3. CDR3 sequence reads: CASSQGVGGEQFF. Here the CDR3 DNA reads TGTGCCAGCAGCCAAGGGGTTGGTGGTGAGCAGTTCTTC.

The genes are TRBV18 and TRBJ2-1; TRBD2 agrees at 8 bases. The ends lost 3 bases at V and 8 bases at J; junction bases unmatched: 6. The CDR3 consists of 14 residues. Per the germline V gene, CDR1 is KGHSH and CDR2 is LQKENI. CDR3 loop: CASSPGLARYEQFF. The CDR3 DNA reads as TGTGCCAGCTCACCCGGACTAGCTAGGTATGAGCAGTTCTTC.

The CDR3 DNA sequence: TGTGCCAGCTCTAGTTTAGGGCACCGAGGGGAAGAGACCCAGTACTTC. It translates to CASSSLGHRGEETQYF. The rearrangement links TRBV28 to TRBJ2-5, with D possibly called TRBD1 or TRBD2 (5 bases each). The CDR3 has 16 amino acids. The germline V gene encodes CDR1 MDHEN and CDR2 SYDVKM. Trimming cost V 8 bases and J 3 bases, with 22 bases left between them. The variable domain in full, completed from reference TRBV28 and TRBJ2-5, reads DVKVTQSSRYLVKRTGEKVFLECVQDMDHENMFWYRQDPGLGLRLIYFSYDVKMKEKGDIPEGYSVSREKKERFSLILESASTNQTSMYLCASSSLGHRGEETQYFGPGTRLLVL.

The sample holds a few counts of this clonotype. The rearrangement uses TRBV20-1 and TRBJ2-1; 7 bases agree with TRBD2. CDR1 is DFQATT and CDR2 is SNEGSKA in the germline V gene (reference sequence). J lost 7 bases, V lost 1 base, and 10 bases had no gene match. The CDR3 has 15 amino acids. In nucleotides, the CDR3 is TGCAGTGCTAGAGGTTGGGAGGGAGCAGGGAATGAGCAGTTCTTC. Encoded protein: CSARGWEGAGNEQFF.

This clonotype was seen a handful of times. The chain uses TRBV6-1 and TRBJ2-7; possible D gene TRBD2, 5 bases. CDR3 length equals 14 residues. Germline V CDR1 and CDR2: MNHNS, SASEGT. Between the trimmed V and J ends, which lost 6 bases and 1 base, there was a span of 13 bases. The CDR3 DNA follows: TGTGCCAGCAGCCGAGGGATGGGATCCTACGAGCAGTACTTC. Protein sequence: CASSRGMGSYEQYF.

The DNA of the CDR3 is TGCAGTGTATGGAGGGATGAAAAACTGTTTTTT. Amino acid sequence: CSVWRDEKLFF. The chain links TRBV20-1 to TRBJ1-4; no firm D call. This CDR3 region has 11 residues. V was clipped by 7 bases and J by 6 bases, with 9 bases between them. Per germline, CDR1 DFQATT and CDR2 SNEGSKA (reference sequence).

The gene calls are TRBV5-1 and TRBJ2-2; no reliable D call. This CDR3 is built from 14 residues. The germline CDR1 and CDR2 sequences are SGHRS and YFSETQ. V shed 0 bases and J shed 3 bases, with 6 bases lying between them. The CDR3 DNA is TGCGCCAGCAGCTTGGTAGTGCACACCGGGGAGCTGTTTTTT. Residues: CASSLVVHTGELFF.

A few counts support this clonotype. Mismatch with germline at one junction end may stem from a read error. This chain uses TRBV12-3 or TRBV12-4 with TRBJ2-1; 8 bases align to TRBD2. The CDR3 has 14 residues. In DNA form, the CDR3 reads TGTGCCAGCAGGTTAGCGGGGATTTACAATGAGCAGTTCTTC. It codes for CASRLAGIYNEQFF.

The rearrangement uses TRBV10-1 and TRBJ1-6, with D unclear. Trimming left V 8 bases short and J 6 bases short, with 11 bases between. Per the germline V gene, CDR1 is WNHNN and CDR2 is SYGVQD (reference sequence). The CDR3 runs to 13 residues. CDR3 sequence (DNA): TGCGCCAGCGTCGAAGGACTTAATTCACCCCTCCACTTT. Translation gives CASVEGLNSPLHF.

The CDR3 sequence: CSARPEHLRNTGELFF. Here the CDR3 DNA reads TGCAGTGCTCGTCCGGAGCATCTTCGAAACACCGGGGAGCTGTTTTTT. V gene TRBV20-1 combines with J gene TRBJ2-2, with D unclear. The V end was cut by 5 bases, the J end by 2 bases, with 18 bases between. Germline assignment: CDR1 DFQATT and CDR2 SNEGSKA (reference sequence). The CDR3 length is 16 residues.

This chain connects TRBV5-5 to TRBJ2-7, with no clear D. There are 12 residues in the CDR3. Per germline, CDR1 SGHKS and CDR2 YYEKEE (reference sequence). The germline V and J ends were trimmed by 3 bases and 5 bases, with 9 bases remaining between them. CDR3 amino acids: CASSYFRNEQYF. Written as DNA, the CDR3 is TGTGCCAGCAGCTATTTTCGGAACGAGCAGTACTTC.

V usage is TRBV7-2 and J usage is TRBJ2-1, with D possibly being TRBD1 (5 bases). CDR1 and CDR2 (germline): SGHTA, FQGNSA. Deletions cut 5 bases from V and 3 bases from J, with 8 bases between. CDR3 length equals 13 residues. The CDR3 is CASSAQVYNEQFF. The CDR3 DNA sequence: TGTGCCAGCAGCGCACAGGTCTACAATGAGCAGTTCTTC.

The chain uses TRBV7-9 and TRBJ2-1, with D unclear. Trimming pared 4 bases from V and 7 bases from J, leaving 14 bases between. Germline V gene lookup returns CDR1 SEHNR and CDR2 FQNEAQ (reference sequence). CDR3 length equals 14 residues. For the CDR3, the DNA is TGTGCCAGCAGCTCAGCGCGGTCGGTAAATGAGCAGTTCTTC. It is translated as CASSSARSVNEQFF.

This clonotype was observed a handful of times. The V and J genes are TRBV20-1 and TRBJ2-7, with D possibly TRBD2 on 5 matching bases. This CDR3 spans 15 amino acids. Trimming removed 0 bases at V and 4 bases at J, with 16 bases between. CDR1 DFQATT and CDR2 SNEGSKA come from the germline V gene (reference sequence). CDR3 sequence: CSARDRTRATYEQYF. CDR3 coding DNA: TGCAGTGCTAGAGATAGGACGAGGGCAACATACGAGCAGTACTTC.

The V gene is TRBV19, the J gene TRBJ2-1, with TRBD2 as a possible D gene (5 bases). The ends were cut back, 3 bases at V and 4 bases at J, with 13 bases in the middle. The CDR3 is 15 residues long. From germline, CDR1 is LNHDA and CDR2 SQIVND (reference sequence). The CDR3 DNA sequence: TGTGCCAGTAGTATTCCGCGGGCTCCTTACAATGAGCAGTTCTTC. This encodes CASSIPRAPYNEQFF.

A few counts support this clonotype. V gene TRBV2 combines with J gene TRBJ1-1, with D perhaps matching TRBD1 (6 bases). The CDR3 length is 13 residues. Germline V gives CDR1 SNHLY, CDR2 FYNNEI. The V end lost 1 base, the J end lost 5 bases, and 8 bases lay between the germline ends. The CDR3 region has the DNA TGTGCCAGCAGTGAAGGGGGGCCAACTGAAGCTTTCTTT. Translated: CASSEGGPTEAFF.

The chain uses TRBV18 and TRBJ1-4; D gene ambiguous. There are 15 residues in the CDR3. Germline loops: CDR1 KGHSH, CDR2 LQKENI. Trimming took 3 bases from V and 0 from J, leaving 8 bases between them. The CDR3 sequence is CASSPLGATNEKLFF. DNA for the CDR3: TGTGCCAGCTCACCTCTTGGAGCAACTAATGAAAAACTGTTTTTT.

In its sample, this clonotype was seen a few times. The chain recombines TRBV6-1 with TRBJ2-4; D perhaps matches TRBD2 (6 bases). Germline V gives CDR1 MNHNS, CDR2 SASEGT. The length of the CDR3 is 14 residues. V was pared by 7 bases and J by 1 base, with 11 bases between. CDR3 nucleotides: TGTGCCAGCACTCCGGGAGTGGCCAAAAACATTCAGTACTTC. It encodes CASTPGVAKNIQYF.